Detailed here is one TCR beta chain. Its antigen is unidentified. Germline V gene data show CDR1 as LNHNV and CDR2 as YYDKDF (reference sequence). Trimming at V came to 5 bases and at J to 1 base, leaving 7 bases not matched to a gene. This CDR3 is built from 16 residues. These data belong to a study of cytomegalovirus exposure and HLA in healthy donors. The PCR contained 60 Vbeta and 13 Jbeta primers. In the original processing: Later, an analysis found 80 million or so unique TCR beta chains, and about 10 million of these were shared. TCRdb's copy holds only in-frame clones and misses some; the assay was immunoSEQ multiplex PCR. V, J and clone size were drawn from that table, and D and trimming were deduced from the DNA. The sample has around 150,000 clones; 76% are singletons. Study conclusions and caveats: It was 164 TCR beta chains that were listed as cytomegalovirus-associated.

What was sequenced was PBMCs. This chain connects TRBV15 to TRBJ1-1, with 10 bases identical to TRBD1. The sequence came from a middle-aged man in good health and CMV-seronegative. Here the CDR3 DNA reads TGTGCCACCAGCGTCTACGGGACAGGGGCGAACACTGAAGCTTTCTTT. Translation gives CATSVYGTGANTEAFF.